The TCR beta chain described here comes from a study of glioma-infiltrating T cells. The CDR3 is 12 amino acids. The V gene's germline CDR1 is MNHNS and CDR2 SASEGT. V lost 6 bases to trimming and J lost 8 bases; unmatched junction nucleotides: 3. This clonotype occurred a few times. This clone may be a read error of a much larger clone one base away. The iRepertoire nested amplicon-rescue multiplex PCR amplified TCR alpha and beta CDR3s from RNA. For one-step reverse transcription and amplification, about 90-400 ng of tissue mRNA or PBMC total RNA was used. TCRdb passed the multiplex PCR reads through MiXCR, listing each CDR3 protein once. The repertoire includes 100,000 to 150,000 distinct CDR3 sequences, roughly 20% of them detected once, and 13% to 15% sits in the top ten.

The TCR was taken from a human donor with low-grade glioma or glioblastoma, undergoing nonglioma brain surgery, or in good health (not recorded which). What was sequenced was glioma tissue, nonneoplastic brain tissue, or PBMCs (not recorded which). This rearrangement joins TRBV6-1 to TRBJ2-3; 9 bases align to TRBD2. CDR3 amino acids: CASSQLAGTQYF. CDR3 DNA sequence: TGTGCCAGCAGCCAACTAGCGGGTACGCAGTATTTT.